The present T cell receptor (beta chain) was sequenced within a study of cytomegalovirus exposure and HLA in healthy donors (TCRdb year 2017). In terms of the full investigation: According to a later analysis, one platform produced both the roughly 120 validation repertoires and the roughly 640 repertoires of the first cohort. To predict cytomegalovirus infection status, the study brought together high-throughput TCR immunosequencing, statistical association of individual TCRs with disease status, and machine learning. The study aimed to test whether signatures of past pathogen exposure could be identified by cataloging public T cell receptors. Along with the approximately 600-subject first cohort, a separate validation cohort of about 110 different subjects was used.

Findings and caveats that apply to the study as a whole: The study gave a list of 150 to 200 TCR beta chains associated with cytomegalovirus. In vitro tests confirmed that a few of the cytomegalovirus-associated TCR beta chains recognize cytomegalovirus antigens. A later analysis had no HLA typing for the validation cohort, so co-occurrence there was scored across all 130 or so repertoires. In a later analysis, TCRs clustered in the first cohort were found to also tend to co-occur in the approximately 120 validation repertoires, with 90% to 95% of cluster scores above 0. The classifier was reported to diagnose cytomegalovirus status with high specificity and sensitivity in both the original cohort and the validation cohort. The authors suggested that the approach could potentially be extended to other disease states and immunological phenotypes. Across donors, most TCR sequences were observed very rarely, whereas some public TCRs were present in many individuals.

Library method: the immunoSEQ multiplex PCR assay. The original pipeline was this. A statistical classification framework was built to diagnose cytomegalovirus status from the catalog of TCR beta chain sequences. TCRdb retrieved this table from immuneACCESS and kept in-frame rearrangements only. Not all clones are present; in checked studies, unresolved V genes account for under half, and no reason is known for the remainder. The DNA gave D and trimming, while V, J and clone size come from that table. The sample yields some 75,000 clones; 95% to 97% were counted once. The leading ten clones occupy approximately 1.3% of the sample. CDR1 and CDR2, looked up from the germline V gene, are ENHRY and SYGVKD. Counted from cysteine to phenylalanine, this CDR3 has 17 amino acids. Of all the DNA, just the CDR3 is kept, 51 bases in frame from base 1. V loses 2 bases at its end and J loses 0 bases; junction bases beyond the gene matches: 8.

Separate from the approximately 670-subject first cohort, the validation cohort of about 110 subjects was the group to which the donors belonged. Concerning this clone: Its binding antigen is unknown. The sample holds no much larger clone one base away, and base qualities are not on file.

The sample comprised PBMCs. This receptor was taken from a woman between 18 and 29 years old in good health and CMV-seronegative. The V gene is TRBV10-3 and the J gene is TRBJ1-1; 8 bases in the junction line up with TRBD1. CDR3 reads: CAISEVTNRGMNTEAFF. The bases read TGTGCCATCAGTGAGGTGACCAACAGGGGGATGAACACTGAAGCTTTCTTT.